The 15 T cell receptor beta chains below come from one sample, sequenced in a study of control samples from healthy donors and cancer patients. Method: immunoSEQ multiplex PCR; TCRdb's copy keeps in-frame clones and lacks some. The sample has some 410,000 clones; about nine tenths are singletons. The material sequenced was PBMCs. The receptors were sampled from a man aged 40-49 years with head and neck cancer.

This rearrangement joins TRBV2 to TRBJ2-2, with a weak D call TRBD2 (6 bases). The CDR3 extends over 14 amino acids. CDR1 is SNHLY and CDR2 is FYNNEI in the germline V gene. V lost 9 bases, J lost 1 base, and 12 bases lay in between. The CDR3 region has the DNA TGTGCCAGGACGATTAGCGGGAACACCGGGGAGCTGTTTTTT. Protein sequence: CARTISGNTGELFF.

The genes are TRBV11-3 and TRBJ2-1, with D possibly TRBD2 on 5 matching bases. The CDR3 has 15 residues. Trimming cost V 1 base and J 3 bases, with 10 bases left between them. CDR1 and CDR2 from the germline V gene are SGHNT and YENEEA. CDR3: CASSLGETNYNEQFF. CDR3 coding DNA: TGTGCCAGCAGCTTAGGGGAGACTAACTACAATGAGCAGTTCTTC.

The chain couples TRBV7-2 to TRBJ2-6; possible D gene TRBD2, 6 bases. Germline CDR1 is SGHTA and CDR2 is FQGNSA. V was shortened by 1 base and J by 1 base, with 11 bases between the two germline ends. The CDR3 sequence is 17 residues long. CDR3: CASSLESGGSGANVLTF. Written as DNA, the CDR3 is TGTGCCAGCAGCTTAGAATCCGGAGGGTCTGGGGCCAACGTCCTGACTTTC.

The rearrangement uses TRBV28 and TRBJ2-7, with a possible D match to TRBD1 (7 bases). Per germline, CDR1 MDHEN and CDR2 SYDVKM. The germline V and J ends were trimmed by 7 bases and 4 bases, with 14 bases remaining between them. There are 13 residues in the CDR3. The CDR3 is CASTRGVQYEQYF. The CDR3 DNA is TGTGCCAGCACCAGGGGGGTCCAATACGAGCAGTACTTC.

The V and J genes are TRBV25-1 and TRBJ1-4, with 9 bases aligning to TRBD1. CDR1 is MGHDK and CDR2 is SYGVNS in the germline V gene. Losses at the gene ends were 0 bases for V and 2 bases for J; bases not matched to a gene: 7. CDR3 size: 18 residues. CDR3 in DNA: TGTGCCAGCAGTGAATATCCGGGACAGGGAGGCACTAATGAAAAACTGTTTTTT. Its translation is CASSEYPGQGGTNEKLFF.

This rearrangement joins TRBV6-6 to TRBJ1-6, with D hard to call. The CDR3 has 13 amino acids. V gave up 6 bases and J gave up 10 bases, with 13 bases separating them. Germline V gene lookup returns CDR1 MNHNY and CDR2 SVGAGI (reference sequence). CDR3 protein: CASSPFSGSPLHF. The CDR3 nucleotides read TGTGCCAGCAGCCCCTTCTCCGGGTCACCCCTCCACTTT.

The CDR3 here is CASRPGQVSNTEAFF. CDR3 DNA sequence: TGTGCCAGCAGGCCCGGACAGGTCTCGAACACTGAAGCTTTCTTT. The chain recombines TRBV2 with TRBJ1-1; TRBD1 agrees at 7 bases. Germline CDR1 is SNHLY and CDR2 is FYNNEI. V lost 6 bases, J lost 1 base, and 8 bases stayed unmatched. The CDR3 runs to 15 residues.

The J gene is TRBJ2-3, the V gene TRBV7-9; 11 bases are a match to TRBD2. The CDR3 length is 17 residues. In germline, CDR1 is SEHNR, CDR2 FQNEAQ (reference sequence). V lost 5 bases, J lost 7 bases, and 14 bases stayed unmatched. CDR3: CASSDPLGTSGHYTQYF. In DNA form, the CDR3 reads TGTGCCAGCAGCGACCCCTTAGGGACTAGCGGCCATTATACGCAGTATTTT.

The gene calls are TRBV7-9 and TRBJ2-3; D may correspond to TRBD1 or TRBD2 (5 bases each). CDR3 length: 15 amino acids. The V and J ends lost 3 bases and 5 bases respectively, with 15 bases between them. Germline CDR1 and CDR2: SEHNR and FQNEAQ (reference sequence). CDR3 coding DNA: TGTGCCAGCAGCTTCGGGGCGGGTAGGGTAGATACGCAGTATTTT. The encoded protein is CASSFGAGRVDTQYF.

Comment on this clone: Additional DNA sequences in this sample encode the identical CDR3. This chain joins TRBV28 and TRBJ2-3; either TRBD1 or TRBD2 may fit D (5 bases each). Trimming took off 6 bases at V and 5 bases at J, with 18 bases between the two ends. This CDR3 is built from 15 residues. The germline CDR1 and CDR2 sequences are MDHEN and SYDVKM. CDR3 amino acids: CASSFWGSNEDTQYF. The CDR3 coding sequence is TGTGCCAGCAGCTTCTGGGGGAGTAACGAAGATACGCAGTATTTT.

J is TRBJ1-4 and V is TRBV29-1; D is uncertain. This CDR3 has 11 amino acids. Germline assignment: CDR1 SQVTM and CDR2 ANQGSEA. The V end was cut by 1 base, the J end by 7 bases, with 4 bases between. The CDR3, as DNA: TGCAGCGTTGAAGTGGGTGAAAAACTGTTTTTT. Its protein product is CSVEVGEKLFF.

The gene calls are TRBV6-5 and TRBJ2-7, with 9 positions matching TRBD1. With 8 bases clipped from V and 3 bases from J, the junction kept 8 bases outside the gene matches. Germline V CDR1 and CDR2: MNHEY, SVGAGI. The CDR3 extends over 14 amino acids. The CDR3 spells CASARGQGIYEQYF. CDR3 DNA: TGTGCCAGCGCCCGGGGACAGGGTATCTACGAGCAGTACTTC.

The gene calls are TRBV18 and TRBJ2-3, with TRBD2 matching over 8 bases. CDR1 is KGHSH, CDR2 LQKENI, per germline. The J segment lost 5 bases and the V segment lost 6 bases, leaving 7 bases of the junction unmatched. This CDR3 contains 14 residues. The CDR3 sequence is CASSPLLAGDTQYF. CDR3 DNA: TGTGCCAGCTCCCCGCTTCTAGCGGGAGATACGCAGTATTTT.

V and J are TRBV11-2 and TRBJ1-5; TRBD1 aligns across 8 bases. CDR1 and CDR2 from the germline V gene are SGHAT and FQNNGV. CDR3 length: 15 residues. J lost 10 bases, V lost 5 bases, and 13 bases had no gene match. As DNA, the CDR3 is TGTGCCAGCAGCGTCGGGACAGGCGGGGCTTACCCCCAGCATTTT. The encoded protein is CASSVGTGGAYPQHF.

This chain links TRBV7-2 with TRBJ2-1; perhaps TRBD2 as D (5 bases). The V end was cut by 0 bases, the J end by 13 bases, with 13 bases between. CDR1 and CDR2 from the germline V gene are SGHTA and FQGNSA. The CDR3 runs to 13 residues. As DNA, the CDR3 is TGTGCCAGCAGCTTAGCTATGGCTAGCCCACAGTTCTTC. Translation gives CASSLAMASPQFF.